This TCR beta chain was documented in a study of cytomegalovirus exposure and HLA in healthy donors. CDR1 is SGDLS and CDR2 is YYNGEE in the germline V gene. The CDR3 spans 15 residues. The V end was cut by 3 bases, the J end by 4 bases, with 16 bases between. PCR involved 60 Vbeta and 13 Jbeta primers. Clones were sequenced by immunoSEQ multiplex PCR, and TCRdb holds only the in-frame ones, with some missing. Of about 80,000 clones in the sample, about 80% are singletons; the top ten hold around 2.5%. This TCR derives from a man aged 30 to 45 in good health and CMV-seronegative. The chain joins TRBV9 to TRBJ1-2, with a tentative D call TRBD1 (6 bases). The sequenced sample was PBMCs. The CDR3 region is CASSGGGGSGYGYTF. CDR3 in DNA: TGTGCCAGCAGCGGTGGGGGGGGCTCTGGCTATGGCTACACCTTC.